This paragraph reports one T cell receptor beta chain. Antigen specificity is unknown. Germline lookup yields CDR1 LGHDT and CDR2 YNNKEL (reference sequence). This CDR3 region has 15 residues. The V gene end was trimmed by 0 bases and the J gene end by 3 bases; junction bases not matched to a gene: 4. The data were obtained in a study of identical twins. Study-wide findings and caveats: Cord blood beta clonotypes present at high abundance carried fewer insertions; no such pattern appeared in memory repertoires.

Unique molecular identifiers were present on the cDNA, which also gained a universal primer site by template switching. TCRdb reanalysed the 5' RACE reads using MiXCR and keeps one entry per CDR3 protein. The data contain approximately 220,000 distinct CDR3 sequences, around 8.1% of them singletons. Healthy Caucasian donors formed the entire cohort. This sample also belongs to another study, concerning yellow fever vaccine responses in identical twins.

Sequencing was carried out using memory (CD45RO+) T cells sorted from blood. The chain recombines TRBV3-1 with TRBJ2-5; 7 positions agree with TRBD2. This clonotype originated in a woman aged 18-29 years in good health. CDR3 DNA sequence: TGTGCCAGCAGCCAAGATACTAGCGAGAAAGAGACCCAGTACTTC. Its translation is CASSQDTSEKETQYF.